The clone carrying this T cell receptor beta chain was counted many times. The data were obtained in a study of early T cells in non-severe SARS-CoV-2 infection. About the study: Bulk RNA isolated from unsorted whole blood underwent sequencing; chains were not paired.

V lost 1 base to trimming and J lost 1 base, with 14 bases between them. The germline V gene encodes CDR1 MNHNS and CDR2 SASEGT. The length of the CDR3 is 17 residues. From the 5' RACE reads, TCRdb called clonotypes with MiXCR, one entry per CDR3 protein. The sample lists 85,000 to 100,000 distinct CDR3 sequences, roughly 11% seen once, with roughly 4.5% in the top ten. The chain recombines TRBV6-1 with TRBJ1-5; D is uncertain. Sequenced material: whole blood, taken at baseline. This sequence originates from an adult who was a healthcare worker with PCR-confirmed SARS-CoV-2 infection or an uninfected control (not recorded which). CDR3 bases: TGTGCCAGCAGTGAAGTCCCGGGAGGAGGGAGCAATCAGCCCCAGCATTTT. Residues: CASSEVPGGGSNQPQHF.